A single sample gave rise to the 26 T cell receptor beta chains below, sequenced in a study of blood T cell repertoires in COVID-19. Sequenced by immunoSEQ multiplex PCR; TCRdb stores in-frame clones only, minus some. This sample has hundreds of thousands of clones, with roughly 90% found just once. Material: peripheral blood. The origin of the receptors is a woman in her 30s with acute or convalescent COVID-19.

The CDR3 reads CASSTGQLNTEAFF. The CDR3 DNA reads as TGCGCCAGCAGCACCGGACAGTTGAACACTGAAGCTTTCTTT. The chain carries TRBV5-1 and TRBJ1-1; TRBD1 is a possible D gene (6 bases). Germline CDR1 and CDR2: SGHRS and YFSETQ. V lost 4 bases to trimming and J lost 0 bases, with 10 bases between them. CDR3 size: 14 residues.

The J gene is TRBJ2-3, the V gene TRBV9; 8 bases agree with TRBD2. CDR1 is SGDLS, CDR2 YYNGEE, per germline. This CDR3 region has 17 residues. Trimming took 2 bases from V and 3 from J; bases not matched to a gene: 11. The CDR3 DNA reads as TGTGCCAGCAGCGTGGGCGGGGGGCTGGTGTCTACAGATACGCAGTATTTT. It codes for CASSVGGGLVSTDTQYF.

J is TRBJ2-6 and V is TRBV30; no definite D call. The CDR3 has 12 residues. Trimming pared 6 bases from V and 1 base from J, leaving 4 bases between. Germline V gives CDR1 GTSNPN, CDR2 SVGIG (reference sequence). CDR3 sequence reads: CACHSGANVLTF. Written as DNA, the CDR3 is TGTGCCTGCCATTCTGGGGCCAACGTCCTGACTTTC.

The chain couples TRBV7-9 to TRBJ2-3, with TRBD2 matching over 8 bases. With V trimmed by 7 bases and J by 4 bases, 16 bases remained unmatched. CDR1 and CDR2 (germline): SEHNR, FQNEAQ (reference sequence). The CDR3 length is 17 residues. As DNA, the CDR3 is TGTGCCAGCACCGCTCGTGGGGGACTAGTTCGCCCAGATACGCAGTATTTT. This encodes CASTARGGLVRPDTQYF.

Only one count was recorded for this clone. V gene TRBV6-1 combines with J gene TRBJ1-1; D remains ambiguous. The CDR3 sequence is 16 residues long. Germline CDR1 and CDR2: MNHNS and SASEGT. V dropped 2 bases and J dropped 0 bases, with 13 bases sitting between them. The CDR3 coding sequence is TGTGCCAGCAGTGAAAACTACCCGTTAATGAACACTGAAGCTTTCTTT. It yields the protein CASSENYPLMNTEAFF.

The chain employs TRBV3-1 (or the pseudogene TRBV3-2) and TRBJ1-5; 11 nucleotides match TRBD1. CDR1 is LGHDT, CDR2 YNNKEL, per germline (reference sequence). CDR3 length: 16 amino acids. V lost 0 bases, J lost 4 bases, and 2 bases stayed unmatched. CDR3 loop: CASSQDGTGGNQPQHF. For the CDR3, the DNA is TGTGCCAGCAGCCAAGATGGGACAGGGGGTAATCAGCCCCAGCATTTT.

The rearrangement links TRBV11-3 to TRBJ2-3; the match to TRBD1 covers 11 bases. Per the germline V gene, CDR1 is SGHNT and CDR2 is YENEEA. The CDR3 runs 16 residues. The J segment lost 2 bases and the V segment lost 5 bases, leaving 6 bases of the junction unmatched. The CDR3, as DNA: TGTGCCAGCAGCCCGGGACAGGGGGAAATCACAGATACGCAGTATTTT. Its translation: CASSPGQGEITDTQYF.

The chain has TRBV5-4 and TRBJ1-6; no definite D call. With 5 bases removed from V and 3 bases from J, the gap between germline ends came to 15 bases. The CDR3 has 16 amino acids. The V gene's germline CDR1 is SGHNT and CDR2 YYREEE (reference sequence). CDR3: CASRHLGVLYNSPLHF. In DNA, the CDR3 is TGTGCCAGCAGACACCTCGGGGTTCTCTATAATTCACCCCTCCACTTT.

This clone was observed once. The V and J genes are TRBV5-6 and TRBJ2-3, with 8 bases lining up with TRBD2. V was pared by 4 bases and J by 2 bases, with 6 bases of the junction left unmatched. The CDR3 is 15 amino acids. The germline V gene has CDR1 SGHDT and CDR2 YYEEEE. The CDR3 DNA reads TGTGCCAGCAGCCCCCGGCGGGGGGCCACAGATACGCAGTATTTT. Protein sequence: CASSPRRGATDTQYF.

This chain links TRBV11-2 with TRBJ1-3, with TRBD1 as a possible D gene (5 bases). This CDR3 comprises 13 residues. V was trimmed by 0 bases and J by 9 bases, leaving 9 bases between them. The germline V gene encodes CDR1 SGHAT and CDR2 FQNNGV. The DNA for the CDR3 is TGTGCCAGCAGCTTAGATGGGGCGACCACCATATATTTT. Its translation is CASSLDGATTIYF.

The chain carries TRBV2 and TRBJ1-6; perhaps TRBD1 as D (5 bases). The germline V and J ends were trimmed by 6 bases and 5 bases, with 17 bases remaining between them. This CDR3 region has 16 residues. CDR1 and CDR2 from the germline V gene are SNHLY and FYNNEI. CDR3 region: CASSRFTGVDNSPLHF. Here the CDR3 DNA reads TGTGCCAGCAGCAGATTTACGGGGGTTGATAATTCACCCCTCCACTTT. Supplemented by reference TRBV2 and TRBJ1-6, the full variable domain reads EPEVTQTPSHQVTQMGQEVILRCVPISNHLYFYWYRQILGQKVEFLVSFYNNEISEKSEIFDDQFSVERPDGSNFTLKIRSTKLEDSAMYFCASSRFTGVDNSPLHFGNGTRLTVT.

The rearrangement links TRBV12-5 to TRBJ2-5, with D tentatively TRBD1 (5 bases). The CDR3 runs to 13 residues. Deletions cut 6 bases from V and 2 bases from J, with 10 bases between. Germline CDR1 reads LGHNT; CDR2 reads FRNRAP. CDR3 DNA: TGTGCTAGTGGCGACAGCCTACAAGAGACCCAGTACTTC. Translating it yields CASGDSLQETQYF.

This chain joins TRBV10-3 and TRBJ1-2; tentative D call: TRBD1 (6 bases). Germline CDR1 and CDR2: ENHRY and SYGVKD. The CDR3 runs 16 residues. With 2 bases removed from V and 2 bases from J, the gap between germline ends came to 15 bases. Here the CDR3 reads CAISEPRKDSNYGYTF. CDR3 coding DNA: TGTGCCATCAGTGAGCCACGGAAGGACAGCAACTATGGCTACACCTTC.

The rearrangement joins TRBV2 to TRBJ2-3; TRBD1 matches 7 bases. V gave up 9 bases and J gave up 1 base; unmatched junction bases: 7. CDR1 and CDR2 (germline): SNHLY, FYNNEI. There are 14 residues in the CDR3. The chain's CDR3 is CARSGTDRTDTQYF. CDR3 nucleotide sequence: TGTGCCAGATCAGGGACAGATCGCACAGATACGCAGTATTTT.

This clone appeared a single time. The chain joins TRBV4-1 to TRBJ2-4; D may be TRBD2 (6 bases). Germline V gene data show CDR1 as MGHRA and CDR2 as YSYEKL. V shed 0 bases and J shed 6 bases, with 15 bases lying between them. The CDR3 runs 16 residues. The CDR3 region has the DNA TGCGCCAGCAGCCAAGATTTTGCGGGGCTTCTAAACATTCAGTACTTC. Residues: CASSQDFAGLLNIQYF.

The CDR3 nucleotides read TGTGCCACAAAGGGGGACGGACGGAACCTCGAGCAGTACTTC. Residues: CATKGDGRNLEQYF. The chain is built from TRBV10-3 and TRBJ2-7; D is perhaps TRBD1 (6 bases). CDR3 length equals 14 residues. V lost 10 bases and J lost 6, with 22 bases in between. Per the germline V gene, CDR1 is ENHRY and CDR2 is SYGVKD.

The chain links TRBV19 to TRBJ2-2, with 7 bases matching TRBD1. The CDR3 contains 17 residues. Germline CDR1 reads LNHDA; CDR2 reads SQIVND (reference sequence). The ends lost 4 bases at V and 1 base at J; junction bases unmatched: 9. CDR3 sequence reads: CASSRGPGQRNTGELFF. The CDR3, as DNA: TGTGCCAGTAGTAGGGGCCCGGGACAGAGGAACACCGGGGAGCTGTTTTTT.

V is TRBV2 and J is TRBJ2-7; D is possibly TRBD2 (7 bases). Deletions cut 8 bases from V and 4 bases from J, with 12 bases between. From germline, CDR1 is SNHLY and CDR2 FYNNEI. The CDR3 contains 12 residues. The chain's CDR3 is CASVGGRYEQYF. CDR3 coding DNA: TGTGCCAGCGTGGGGGGGCGTTACGAGCAGTACTTC. Full variable domain (outside the CDR3, taken from reference TRBV2 and TRBJ2-7): EPEVTQTPSHQVTQMGQEVILRCVPISNHLYFYWYRQILGQKVEFLVSFYNNEISEKSEIFDDQFSVERPDGSNFTLKIRSTKLEDSAMYFCASVGGRYEQYFGPGTRLTVT.

The chain has TRBV6-1 and TRBJ1-5; TRBD1 might be the D (6 bases). The CDR3 is made up of 14 amino acids. Germline V CDR1 and CDR2: MNHNS, SASEGT. Trimming removed 11 bases at V and 0 bases at J, with 14 bases between. As DNA, the CDR3 is TGTGCCGGCCAGCCGGACAGTAGCAATCAGCCCCAGCATTTT. As protein: CAGQPDSSNQPQHF.

As concerns this clone: A much larger clone is a single base away; this may be a read error. This sequence joins TRBV5-5 and TRBJ1-6, with a possible D match to TRBD1 (6 bases). Trimming removed 4 bases from V and 7 bases from J, with 9 bases in between. Germline V gene lookup returns CDR1 SGHKS and CDR2 YYEKEE (reference sequence). The CDR3 has 13 amino acids. CDR3 sequence: CASSLRGNSPLHF. The CDR3, as DNA: TGTGCCAGCAGCCTGAGGGGGAATTCACCCCTCCACTTT.

The J gene is TRBJ2-7, the V gene TRBV9; D possibly corresponds to TRBD1 (6 bases). Germline assignment: CDR1 SGDLS and CDR2 YYNGEE. The CDR3 extends over 13 amino acids. Deletions cut 5 bases from V and 2 bases from J, with 11 bases between. The CDR3 sequence is CASSAGTTYEQYF. In DNA, the CDR3 is TGTGCCAGCAGTGCCGGGACAACCTACGAGCAGTACTTC.

This clone appeared once. This rearrangement joins TRBV6-4 to TRBJ2-3; D gene unclear. The CDR3 spans 14 residues. Trimming took off 2 bases at V and 2 bases at J, with 8 bases between the two ends. Germline assignment: CDR1 MRHNA and CDR2 SNTAGT. The CDR3 loop is CASSDGQFTDTQYF. For the CDR3, the DNA is TGTGCCAGCAGTGACGGGCAGTTCACAGATACGCAGTATTTT.

The CDR3 DNA follows: TGTGCCAGCAGTGAGCCCCGGACACCTACCTACGAGCAGTACTTC. Residues: CASSEPRTPTYEQYF. The V gene is TRBV2, the J gene TRBJ2-7; D possibly corresponds to TRBD1 (5 bases). Germline values: CDR1 SNHLY, CDR2 FYNNEI. Trimming cost V 3 bases and J 2 bases, with 14 bases left between them. There are 15 residues in the CDR3.

The V call is TRBV6-2 or TRBV6-3, the J call TRBJ1-5; 9 bases are a match to TRBD1. Germline V CDR1 and CDR2: MNHEY, SVGEGT. V trimming: 5 bases; J trimming: 3 bases; junction bases outside the gene matches: 11. The CDR3 extends over 17 amino acids. The CDR3 loop is CASSQSRQGVSNQPQHF. The CDR3 bases are TGTGCCAGCAGTCAGAGTCGACAGGGGGTATCCAATCAGCCCCAGCATTTT.

The gene calls are TRBV5-1 and TRBJ2-1, with 11 bases that match TRBD2. Germline V gene sequence: CDR1 SGHRS, CDR2 YFSETQ. Losses at the gene ends were 3 bases for V and 4 bases for J; bases not matched to a gene: 3. This CDR3 has 15 residues. CDR3 bases: TGCGCCAGCAGCTATAGCGGGGGGGAATACAATGAGCAGTTCTTC. Protein product: CASSYSGGEYNEQFF.

This clone has a single count. This chain uses TRBV15 with TRBJ2-7, with TRBD2 as a possible D gene (6 bases). Trimming took 3 bases from V and 5 from J, leaving 14 bases between them. CDR3 length: 14 residues. Germline V gene data show CDR1 as LNHNV and CDR2 as YYDKDF (reference sequence). CDR3 protein: CATSSVGGDHEQYF. The CDR3, as DNA: TGTGCCACCAGCAGTGTGGGAGGAGACCACGAGCAGTACTTC.